The 30 T cell receptor beta chains below all came from one sample that was sequenced in a study of CD8+CD57+ T cells in acquired aplastic anemia. The template for TCR beta VDJ and CDR3 sequence profiling was genomic DNA. TCRdb used MiXCR to reprocess the reads, holding one entry per CDR3 protein. The sample has 150,000 or so distinct CDR3 sequences, under 75% seen once. Sequencing used sorted CD4+, CD8+, or CD8+CD57+ T cells (not recorded which) from PBMCs. These receptors originate from a human donor in good health.

DNA of the CDR3: TGCAGTGCTAGTTTCCAGGGGGCTATTGAGCAGTTCTTC. Protein sequence: CSASFQGAIEQFF. The chain carries TRBV20-1 and TRBJ2-1; 8 nucleotides align to TRBD1. V gave up 3 bases and J gave up 9 bases; unmatched junction bases: 7. The CDR3 contains 13 residues. Germline V gene lookup returns CDR1 DFQATT and CDR2 SNEGSKA (reference sequence).

CDR3 DNA sequence: TGCAGTGCAACCACTAGCGCGACCTACGAGCAGTACTTC. Its protein is CSATTSATYEQYF. The V and J genes are TRBV20-1 and TRBJ2-7; 7 bases fit TRBD2. With V trimmed by 6 bases and J by 2 bases, 7 bases remained unmatched. The CDR3 extends over 13 amino acids. The germline gives CDR1 DFQATT, CDR2 SNEGSKA (reference sequence).

The chain joins TRBV4-1 to TRBJ1-4; D uncertain. The CDR3 has 14 amino acids. The V gene's germline CDR1 is MGHRA and CDR2 YSYEKL. V was clipped by 1 base and J by 7 bases, with 10 bases between them. The CDR3 region is CASSQAGISEKLFF. In DNA form, the CDR3 reads TGCGCCAGCAGCCAAGCGGGCATTAGTGAAAAACTGTTTTTT.

This chain connects TRBV5-5 to TRBJ2-7; D is possibly TRBD2 (6 bases). CDR3 length: 14 amino acids. Germline CDR1 is SGHKS and CDR2 is YYEKEE (reference sequence). V gave up 6 bases and J gave up 4 bases, with 17 bases separating them. CDR3 sequence: CASKPGTLGYEQYF. The CDR3 nucleotides read TGTGCCAGCAAACCCGGGACTCTAGGGTACGAGCAGTACTTC.

The chain combines TRBV2 with TRBJ1-2; D is undetermined. In germline, CDR1 is SNHLY, CDR2 FYNNEI. The germline V and J ends were trimmed by 4 bases and 8 bases, with 8 bases remaining between them. This CDR3 has 11 amino acids. The CDR3 is CASSGMGGYTF. CDR3 DNA sequence: TGTGCCAGCAGTGGAATGGGGGGCTACACCTTC.

The chain recombines TRBV2 with TRBJ2-7; a weak D match, TRBD2 (5 bases). Germline V lookup: CDR1 SNHLY, CDR2 FYNNEI. V lost 6 bases, J lost 7 bases, and 16 bases lay in between. The length of the CDR3 is 13 residues. In DNA form, the CDR3 reads TGTGCCAGCAGGGTGGAGGTTTGGGAGGAGCAGTACTTC. As protein: CASRVEVWEEQYF.

The chain employs TRBV5-1 and TRBJ1-6; TRBD1 agrees at 7 bases. The CDR3 spans 15 residues. CDR1 is SGHRS, CDR2 YFSETQ, per germline. Germline trimming cut 4 bases from V and 2 bases from J; bases unmatched to any gene: 3. The CDR3 protein is CASSQGGTYNSPLHF. As DNA, the CDR3 is TGCGCCAGCAGCCAAGGGGGCACCTATAATTCACCCCTCCACTTT.

CDR3 residues: CASSEAQWNRGQETQYF. CDR3 nucleotides: TGTGCCAGCAGTGAAGCTCAGTGGAACAGGGGCCAAGAGACCCAGTACTTC. The genes are TRBV25-1 and TRBJ2-5, with 7 bases that match TRBD1. Germline CDR1 is MGHDK and CDR2 is SYGVNS. There are 17 residues in the CDR3. Trimming at V came to 2 bases and at J to 1 base, leaving 10 bases not matched to a gene. The full variable domain, its missing parts supplied by reference TRBV25-1 and TRBJ2-5, is EADIYQTPRYLVIGTGKKITLECSQTMGHDKMYWYQQDPGMELHLIHYSYGVNSTEKGDLSSESTVSRIRTEHFPLTLESARPSHTSQYLCASSEAQWNRGQETQYFGPGTRLLVL.

This clonotype was counted a single time. The chain combines TRBV19 with TRBJ2-7; 9 bases are a match to TRBD1. The ends lost 6 bases at V and 6 bases at J; junction bases unmatched: 12. The germline V gene has CDR1 LNHDA and CDR2 SQIVND (reference sequence). There are 15 residues in the CDR3. CDR3 in amino acids: CASRRRQGEFGEQYF. In DNA form, the CDR3 reads TGTGCCAGTAGAAGAAGACAGGGGGAATTTGGCGAGCAGTACTTC.

J is TRBJ1-2 and V is TRBV25-1, with a tentative D call TRBD1 (5 bases). The CDR3 has 14 residues. CDR1 and CDR2 (germline): MGHDK, SYGVNS. The V gene lost 2 bases and the J gene lost 4 bases, with 11 bases spanning the gap. CDR3 bases: TGTGCCAGCAGTGAAGGGGCCGGGGGCTATGGCTACACCTTC. Translating it yields CASSEGAGGYGYTF.

The V call is TRBV5-1, the J call TRBJ2-7, with 10 bases aligning to TRBD2. V lost 1 base to trimming and J lost 3 bases; unmatched junction nucleotides: 4. Per the germline V gene, CDR1 is SGHRS and CDR2 is YFSETQ. The CDR3 is 15 amino acids. CDR3 sequence: CASSLQTSGVYEQYF. The CDR3 DNA reads TGCGCCAGCAGCTTGCAAACTAGCGGGGTCTACGAGCAGTACTTC.

The rearrangement links TRBV19 to TRBJ2-7, with D perhaps matching TRBD2 (6 bases). V was trimmed by 4 bases and J by 5 bases, leaving 6 bases between them. The CDR3 is 11 residues long. Looked up from germline, CDR1 is LNHDA and CDR2 is SQIVND (reference sequence). Here the CDR3 reads CASSRGDEQYF. CDR3 nucleotide sequence: TGTGCCAGTAGTAGGGGGGACGAGCAGTACTTC.

Comments on this clonotype: A read error may account for a junction end that differs from germline. This chain joins TRBV12-3 or TRBV12-4 and TRBJ1-2, with TRBD1 matching over 12 bases. CDR3 length: 14 amino acids. The CDR3 here is CVSSFGTGGDGYTF. For the CDR3, the DNA is TGTGTCAGCAGTTTCGGGACAGGGGGCGATGGCTACACCTTC.

This clonotype was seen ten or more times. V usage is TRBV5-6 and J usage is TRBJ2-7, with D unclear. Per germline, CDR1 SGHDT and CDR2 YYEEEE. Trimming left V 0 bases short and J 3 bases short, with 7 bases between. The CDR3 spans 13 residues. The CDR3 DNA reads TGTGCCAGCAGCTTGGCGGAAGTCTACGAGCAGTACTTC. As protein: CASSLAEVYEQYF.

Of note for this clonotype: At one end the junction does not follow the germline gene, possibly because of a read error. V usage is TRBV7-9 and J usage is TRBJ2-1; 12 positions agree with TRBD2. The CDR3 totals 17 residues. Germline assignment: CDR1 SEHNR and CDR2 FQNEAQ (reference sequence). The CDR3 DNA is TGTGCCAGCAGCCTCCAGACTAGCGGGAGTTCCTACATTGAGCAGTTCTTC. It translates to CASSLQTSGSSYIEQFF.

This clonotype was observed at least ten times. The chain combines TRBV20-1 with TRBJ2-7; weak D call: TRBD1 (5 bases). The V gene's germline CDR1 is DFQATT and CDR2 SNEGSKA (reference sequence). V lost 4 bases to trimming and J lost 6 bases, with 22 bases between them. CDR3 length: 15 amino acids. The CDR3 region has the DNA TGCAGTGCTATCCAGGGATTCTCAACTTTTCGCGAGCAGTACTTC. Amino acids: CSAIQGFSTFREQYF.

V gene TRBV5-1 combines with J gene TRBJ1-4; 9 nucleotides align to TRBD1. The CDR3 is 15 residues long. Germline V gene data show CDR1 as SGHRS and CDR2 as YFSETQ. V was clipped by 2 bases and J by 6 bases; unmatched bases: 5. The chain's CDR3 is CASSLEGQGDEKLFF. Written as DNA, the CDR3 is TGCGCCAGCAGCTTAGAGGGACAGGGCGATGAAAAACTGTTTTTT.

Here the CDR3 reads CAIQGGGTDTQYF. DNA of the CDR3: TGTGCCATCCAGGGAGGTGGCACAGATACGCAGTATTTT. The chain employs TRBV10-3 and TRBJ2-3; a weak D match, TRBD2 (6 bases). Germline CDR1 reads ENHRY; CDR2 reads SYGVKD. Trimming took off 8 bases at V and 1 base at J, with 10 bases between the two ends. This CDR3 is built from 13 residues.

The J gene is TRBJ1-1, the V gene TRBV14; possibly TRBD1 for D (5 bases). This CDR3 contains 14 residues. CDR1 is SGHDN, CDR2 FVKESK, per germline. Between the trimmed V and J ends, which lost 1 base and 7 bases, there was a span of 13 bases. The CDR3 region is CASSQVTALDEAFF. CDR3 in DNA: TGTGCCAGCAGCCAAGTGACAGCGCTAGATGAAGCTTTCTTT.

V and J are TRBV24-1 and TRBJ2-1, with D tentatively TRBD2 (7 bases). The CDR3 extends over 13 amino acids. With 6 bases removed from V and 9 bases from J, the gap between germline ends came to 14 bases. CDR1 and CDR2 (germline): KGHDR, SFDVKD. This CDR3 is CATSIRGGGEQFF. CDR3 in DNA: TGTGCCACCAGTATTAGAGGGGGGGGTGAGCAGTTCTTC.

The J gene is TRBJ1-1, the V gene TRBV7-8, with TRBD1 matching over 7 bases. CDR1 is SGHVS and CDR2 is FQNEAQ in the germline V gene. V was pared by 5 bases and J by 4 bases, with 37 bases of the junction left unmatched. This CDR3 region has 24 residues. The CDR3 sequence is CASSLGGPHLWGEVPGAQGTEAFF. CDR3 in DNA: TGTGCCAGCAGCCTAGGGGGCCCCCATCTTTGGGGGGAGGTTCCCGGGGCGCAGGGCACTGAAGCTTTCTTT.

V usage is TRBV12-5 and J usage is TRBJ1-1; D remains unclear. V was clipped by 2 bases and J by 2 bases, with 12 bases between them. CDR1 and CDR2 from the germline V gene are LGHNT and FRNRAP. The CDR3 length is 15 residues. CDR3 in DNA: TGTGCTAGTGGTTTGTATTTGGGCAACAACACTGAAGCTTTCTTT. Translating it yields CASGLYLGNNTEAFF.

V is TRBV9 and J is TRBJ1-3; no firm D call. Germline CDR1 and CDR2: SGDLS and YYNGEE. Trimming stripped 0 bases from V and 9 bases from J, with 10 bases between. The CDR3 has 13 residues. The CDR3 sequence: CASSVGQTGTIYF. The DNA for the CDR3 is TGTGCCAGCAGCGTAGGTCAGACGGGCACCATATATTTT.

This clonotype rates as medium-sized. This chain connects TRBV7-9 to TRBJ2-1; D remains unclear. The length of the CDR3 is 15 residues. The germline gives CDR1 SEHNR, CDR2 FQNEAQ (reference sequence). The V end lost 2 bases, the J end lost 3 bases, and 11 bases lay between the germline ends. DNA of the CDR3: TGTGCCAGCAGCTTACCCTCGAACGTCTACAATGAGCAGTTCTTC. This codes for CASSLPSNVYNEQFF.

This clonotype was picked up many times. The chain joins TRBV5-8 to TRBJ2-5, with D possibly TRBD2 on 7 matching bases. Trimming stripped 7 bases from V and 5 bases from J, with 21 bases between. This CDR3 spans 15 amino acids. Looked up from germline, CDR1 is SGHTS and CDR2 is YDEGEE. CDR3 nucleotides: TGTGCCAGCTTTCCCGGCCCCGGGGGGCTGGAGACCCAGTACTTC. Residues: CASFPGPGGLETQYF.

J is TRBJ1-2 and V is TRBV2, with 7 positions matching TRBD1. With V trimmed by 6 bases and J by 6 bases, 7 bases remained unmatched. Germline values: CDR1 SNHLY, CDR2 FYNNEI. This CDR3 is built from 13 residues. The CDR3: CASRNRGGDGYTF. In nucleotides, the CDR3 is TGTGCCAGCAGAAACAGGGGAGGGGATGGCTACACCTTC.

This clonotype was seen more than once but under ten times. This chain uses TRBV30 with TRBJ2-1, with D perhaps being TRBD1 or TRBD2 (5 bases each). With 5 bases removed from V and 2 bases from J, the gap between germline ends came to 16 bases. Germline CDR1 reads GTSNPN; CDR2 reads SVGIG (reference sequence). This CDR3 is built from 15 residues. The CDR3 sequence is CAWLRAGVAYNEQFF. CDR3 DNA sequence: TGTGCCTGGCTCAGGGCCGGGGTAGCCTACAATGAGCAGTTCTTC.

This clonotype occurred many times. The chain recombines TRBV7-9 with TRBJ2-5; TRBD1 matches 8 bases. J was trimmed by 5 bases and V by 3 bases; bases with no gene match: 5. The CDR3 has 14 residues. Germline V CDR1 and CDR2: SEHNR, FQNEAQ (reference sequence). CDR3 region: CASSLDRARETQYF. CDR3 coding DNA: TGTGCCAGCAGCTTGGACAGGGCCAGGGAGACCCAGTACTTC.

This chain joins TRBV2 and TRBJ2-7, with 15 bases aligning to TRBD2. V was clipped by 7 bases and J by 5 bases; unmatched bases: 12. The germline V gene encodes CDR1 SNHLY and CDR2 FYNNEI. The length of the CDR3 is 17 residues. The CDR3 sequence: CASKRRGLAGGLDEQYF. CDR3 nucleotide sequence: TGTGCCAGCAAGCGAAGGGGACTAGCGGGGGGACTGGACGAGCAGTACTTC.

V usage is TRBV19 and J usage is TRBJ2-2; possibly TRBD1 for D (5 bases). CDR1 and CDR2 (germline): LNHDA, SQIVND (reference sequence). The V gene lost 5 bases and the J gene lost 8 bases, with 15 bases spanning the gap. The CDR3 runs to 14 residues. The CDR3 sequence: CASSDPMGQGELFF. The CDR3 coding sequence is TGTGCCAGTAGTGACCCCATGGGGCAAGGGGAGCTGTTTTTT.